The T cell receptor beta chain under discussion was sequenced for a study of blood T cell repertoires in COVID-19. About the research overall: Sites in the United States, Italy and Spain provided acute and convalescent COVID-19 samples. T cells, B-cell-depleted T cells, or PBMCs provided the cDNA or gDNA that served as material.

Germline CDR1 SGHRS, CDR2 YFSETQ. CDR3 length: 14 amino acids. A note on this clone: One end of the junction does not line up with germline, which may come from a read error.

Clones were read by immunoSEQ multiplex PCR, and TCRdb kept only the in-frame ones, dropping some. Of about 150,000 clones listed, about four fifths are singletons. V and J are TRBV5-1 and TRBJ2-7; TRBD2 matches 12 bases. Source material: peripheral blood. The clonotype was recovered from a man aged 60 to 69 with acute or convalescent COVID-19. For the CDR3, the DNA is TGCGCCAGCAGCAACCGCCCCGGAGCTAGCGGGGGGGCGTTC. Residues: CASSNRPGASGGAF.